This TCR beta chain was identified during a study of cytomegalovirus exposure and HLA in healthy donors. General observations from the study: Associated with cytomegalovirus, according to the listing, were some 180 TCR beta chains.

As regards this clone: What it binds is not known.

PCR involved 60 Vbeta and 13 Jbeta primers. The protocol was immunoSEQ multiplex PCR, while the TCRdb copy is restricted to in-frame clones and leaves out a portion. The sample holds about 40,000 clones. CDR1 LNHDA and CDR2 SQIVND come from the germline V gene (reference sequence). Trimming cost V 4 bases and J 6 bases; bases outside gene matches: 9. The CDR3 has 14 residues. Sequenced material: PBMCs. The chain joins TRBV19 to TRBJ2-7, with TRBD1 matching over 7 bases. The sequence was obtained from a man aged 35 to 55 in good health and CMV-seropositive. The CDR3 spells CASSTQTGSIEQYF. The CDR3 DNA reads TGTGCCAGTAGTACCCAGACAGGGAGCATCGAGCAGTACTTC.